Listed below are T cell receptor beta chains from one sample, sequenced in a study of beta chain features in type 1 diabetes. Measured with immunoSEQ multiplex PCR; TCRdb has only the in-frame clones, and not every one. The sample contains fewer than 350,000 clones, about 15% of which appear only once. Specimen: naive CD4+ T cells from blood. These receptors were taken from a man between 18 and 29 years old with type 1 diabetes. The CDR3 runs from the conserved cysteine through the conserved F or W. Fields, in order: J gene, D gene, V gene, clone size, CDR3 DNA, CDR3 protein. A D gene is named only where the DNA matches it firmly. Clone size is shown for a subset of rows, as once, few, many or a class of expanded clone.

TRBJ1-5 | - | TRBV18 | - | TGTGCCAGCTCACTGACAGACAATCAGCCCCAGCATTTT | CASSLTDNQPQHF
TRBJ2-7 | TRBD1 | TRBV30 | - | TGTGCCTGGAGTACGATGGTACAGGGGGCCCGCGAGCAGTACTTC | CAWSTMVQGAREQYF
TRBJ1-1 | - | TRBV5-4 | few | TGTGCCAGCAGCCCGGGTCGGGAGAACACTGAAGCTTTCTTT | CASSPGRENTEAFF
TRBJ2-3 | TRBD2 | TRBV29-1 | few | TGCAGCATGGGACTAGCGGGGGGGCCAGATACGCAGTATTTT | CSMGLAGGPDTQYF
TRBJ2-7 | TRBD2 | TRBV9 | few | TGTGCCAGCAGAAGGGGACTAGCGGGAGGGCCTGACGAGCAGTACTTC | CASRRGLAGGPDEQYF
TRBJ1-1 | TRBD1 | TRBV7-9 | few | TGTGCCAGCAGAGAAGGACAGGGGAGTGATGAAGCTTTCTTT | CASREGQGSDEAFF
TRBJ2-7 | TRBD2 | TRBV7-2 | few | TGTGCCAGCAGCTTACGAACGGGACTAGCAGACGAGCAGTACTTC | CASSLRTGLADEQYF
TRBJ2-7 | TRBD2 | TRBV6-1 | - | TGTGCCAGCAGCATCTTAGCGGGAGCCTCCTACGAGCAGTACTTC | CASSILAGASYEQYF
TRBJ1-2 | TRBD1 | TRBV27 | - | TGTGCCAGCAGTTCCCCGGGACAGTATGGCTACACCTTC | CASSSPGQYGYTF
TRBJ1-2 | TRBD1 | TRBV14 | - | TGTGCCAGCAGCCCACGCGACAGGGTAACCTATGGCTACACCTTC | CASSPRDRVTYGYTF
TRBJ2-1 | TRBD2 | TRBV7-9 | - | TGTGCCCCCTCACCCCCTTTACTAGCGGGAGAGGTAAACAATGAGCAGTTCTTC | CAPSPPLLAGEVNNEQFF
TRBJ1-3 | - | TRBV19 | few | TGTGCCAGTAGTACCCGAACGGGAGCAACCATATATTTT | CASSTRTGATIYF
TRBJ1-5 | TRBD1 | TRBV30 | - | TGTGCCTGGAGCCGGACAGGGAGCAATCAGCCCCAGCATTTT | CAWSRTGSNQPQHF
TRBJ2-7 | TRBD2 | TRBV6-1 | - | TGTGCCAGCAGTGAAGGACTAGCGGGAAGCTCCTACGAGCAGTACTTC | CASSEGLAGSSYEQYF
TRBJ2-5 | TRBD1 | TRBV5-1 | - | TGCGCCAGCAGCCCGGACAGGGCGGAGACCCAGTACTTC | CASSPDRAETQYF
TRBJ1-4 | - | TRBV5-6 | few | TGTGCCAGCAGCTTGTTCCGGGGGGATGAAAAACTGTTTTTT | CASSLFRGDEKLFF
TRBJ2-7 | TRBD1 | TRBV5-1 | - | TGCGCCAGCAGCGTTCAGGGGGACTCCTACGAGCAGTACTTC | CASSVQGDSYEQYF
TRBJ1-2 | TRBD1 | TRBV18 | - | TGTGCCAGCTCGCCGCAGGGGGCTAACTATGGCTACACCTTC | CASSPQGANYGYTF
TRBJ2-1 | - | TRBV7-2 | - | TGTGCCAGCAGCTTAAGACTCCAACAACATGAGCAGTTCTTC | CASSLRLQQHEQFF
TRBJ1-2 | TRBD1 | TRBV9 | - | TGTGCCAGCAGCGTAGTTTCTACAGGGGGACATGGCTACACCTTC | CASSVVSTGGHGYTF
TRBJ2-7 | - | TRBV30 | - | TGTGCCTGGAGCGTAGCAGCGGCTAATCGAGAGTACTTC | CAWSVAAANREYF
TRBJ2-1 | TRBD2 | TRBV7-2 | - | TGTGCCAGCAGCTTAGTTGCGGCGGGGGGCGGAAATGAGCAGTTCTTC | CASSLVAAGGGNEQFF
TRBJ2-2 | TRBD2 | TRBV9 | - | TGTGCCAGCAGCGTAGGGGGGAGGGCCAATTCCGGGGAGCTGTTTTTT | CASSVGGRANSGELFF
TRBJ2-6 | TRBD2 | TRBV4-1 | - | TGCGCCAGCAGCCTTAAGACTAGCGGGAAACGCTCTGGGGCCAACGTCCTGACTTTC | CASSLKTSGKRSGANVLTF
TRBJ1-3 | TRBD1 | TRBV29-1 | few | TGCAGCGTTGGACAGGGAGCAGGAAACACCATATATTTT | CSVGQGAGNTIYF
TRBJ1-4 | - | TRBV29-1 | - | TGCAGCGTTGGGGGCAGGGGAGAAGAAAAACTGTTTTTT | CSVGGRGEEKLFF
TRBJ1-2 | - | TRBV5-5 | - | TGTGCCAGCAGCCCGGGAGGACAGTCAAGTGGCTACACCTTC | CASSPGGQSSGYTF
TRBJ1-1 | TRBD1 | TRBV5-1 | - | TGCGCCAGTCACAGGGGGCCTTATTCCTCCCAAAACACTGAAGCTTTCTTT | CASHRGPYSSQNTEAFF
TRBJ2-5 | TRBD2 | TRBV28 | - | TGTGCCAGCAGTTGGCTAGCGGGGGATCAAGAGACCCAGTACTTC | CASSWLAGDQETQYF
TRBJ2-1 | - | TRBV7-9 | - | TGTGCCAGCAGCTTAGGAGCCAATGAGCAGTTCTTC | CASSLGANEQFF
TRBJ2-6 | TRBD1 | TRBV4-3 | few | TGCGCCAGCAGCCAAGACCCACAGGGGTCTGGGGCCAACGTCCTGACTTTC | CASSQDPQGSGANVLTF
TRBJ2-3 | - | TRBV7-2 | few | TGTGCCAGCAGCTTAAGCCGGAGTCCAGATACGCAGTATTTT | CASSLSRSPDTQYF
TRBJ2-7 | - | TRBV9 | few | TGTGCCAGCAGCGTCGCCCCAACAGGGTACGAGCAGTACTTC | CASSVAPTGYEQYF
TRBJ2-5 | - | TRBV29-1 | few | TGCAGCGCCCTAAGACAGCTTCTCCAAGAGACCCAGTACTTC | CSALRQLLQETQYF
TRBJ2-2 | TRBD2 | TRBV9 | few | TGTGCCAGCAGCGTTAGCGGGAGGGCCACCGGGGAGCTGTTTTTT | CASSVSGRATGELFF
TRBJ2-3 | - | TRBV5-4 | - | TGTGCCAGCAGCTCCGACCCGGCGGGAGATACGCAGTATTTT | CASSSDPAGDTQYF
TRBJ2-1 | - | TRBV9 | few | TGTGCCAGCAGCGTAGGTATAGTGGGGGGACTCCTGTGGAATGAGCAGTTCTTC | CASSVGIVGGLLWNEQFF
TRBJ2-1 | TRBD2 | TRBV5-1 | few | TGCGCCAGCAGCTCTGGACTAGCGGGAGGGCCGTACAATGAGCAGTTCTTC | CASSSGLAGGPYNEQFF
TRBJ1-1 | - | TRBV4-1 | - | TGCGCCAGCAGCCAAGTAAGGGACATGAACACTGAAGCTTTCTTT | CASSQVRDMNTEAFF
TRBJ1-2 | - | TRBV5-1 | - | TGCGCCAGCAGCTTGAACCAGGGTACCCATGGCTACACCTTC | CASSLNQGTHGYTF
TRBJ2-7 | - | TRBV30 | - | TGTGCCTGGGATGCGGGGCTCCGGTACGAGCAGTACTTC | CAWDAGLRYEQYF
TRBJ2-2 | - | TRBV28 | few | TGTGCCAGCAGTCGAGGAAGTGCCCCGGAGACCGGGGAGCTGTTTTTT | CASSRGSAPETGELFF
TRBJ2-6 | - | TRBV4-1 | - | TGCGCCAGCAGCCGAGTTGTAGCGGCCGGGGCCAACGTCCTGACTTTC | CASSRVVAAGANVLTF
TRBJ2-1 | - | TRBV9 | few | TGTGCCAGCAGCGTTGATGAAGGGGCGGAGGGGAATGAGCAGTTCTTC | CASSVDEGAEGNEQFF
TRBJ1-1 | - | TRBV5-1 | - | TGCGCCAGCAGCTTGGTGACAGGAGACACTGAAGCTTTCTTT | CASSLVTGDTEAFF
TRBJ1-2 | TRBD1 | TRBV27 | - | TGTGCCAGCAGAGTTAAGACAGGGGGCGCCTATGGCTACACCTTC | CASRVKTGGAYGYTF
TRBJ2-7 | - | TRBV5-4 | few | TGTGCCAGCAGCCCTGGGCGAGTCACCTCCTACGAGCAGTACTTC | CASSPGRVTSYEQYF
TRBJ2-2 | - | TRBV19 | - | TGTGCCAGTAGGCGGGACAGCTACACCGGGGAGCTGTTTTTT | CASRRDSYTGELFF
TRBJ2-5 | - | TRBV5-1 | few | TGCGCCAGCAGCACCTCTCCGAGAGGGGTTGTGGGGGCAGAGACCCAGTACTTC | CASSTSPRGVVGAETQYF
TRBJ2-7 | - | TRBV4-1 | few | TGCGCCAGCAGCCGACGACAGACGTCCTTCAACTACGAGCAGTACTTC | CASSRRQTSFNYEQYF
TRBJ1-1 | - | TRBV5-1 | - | TGCGCCAGCACCCAGGGCACTGAAGCTTTCTTT | CASTQGTEAFF
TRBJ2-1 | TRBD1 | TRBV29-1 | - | TGCAGCGCAAAGAAACAGGGGGACCCCTACAATGAGCAGTTCTTC | CSAKKQGDPYNEQFF
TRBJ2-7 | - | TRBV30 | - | TGTGCCTGGAGCCCAGAGACAGCCATCCGATACTTC | CAWSPETAIRYF
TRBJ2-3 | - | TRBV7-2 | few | TGTGCCAGCAGCCGGGCCCCGGGGGATACGCAGTATTTT | CASSRAPGDTQYF
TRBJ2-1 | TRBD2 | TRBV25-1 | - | TGTGCCAGCAGCTTAACAACCGGGACTAGCGGGAGTAATGAGCAGTTCTTC | CASSLTTGTSGSNEQFF